This T cell receptor beta chain derives from a study of blood T cell repertoires in COVID-19. Study-level background: The United States, Italy and Spain supplied acute and convalescent COVID-19 samples. Sources were T cells, B-cell-depleted T cells, or PBMCs; the material itself was cDNA or gDNA.

Remarks on this clone: One junction end disagrees with the germline gene, perhaps due to a read error.

The germline gives CDR1 SGHTA, CDR2 FQGNSA. This CDR3 spans 14 amino acids. In the original processing: Reference gene primer amplification yielded estimated nucleated cell counts. Using immunoSEQ multiplex PCR, the repertoire was profiled, and TCRdb retains in-frame clones only, with some absent. V, J and clone size reflect that table, while D and trimming were determined from the DNA. The table includes 140,000 to 150,000 clones, around 80% detected once. The TCR sequence derives from a man in his 60s with active or convalescent COVID-19. The chain has TRBV7-2 and TRBJ2-3; 10 bases are shared with TRBD2. The sequenced sample was peripheral blood. The CDR3 loop is CASSLVRPAGGLGF. The CDR3 DNA is TGTGCCAGCAGCTTAGTTCGCCCAGCGGGGGGGCTGGGTTTT.